One sample yielded the 12 T cell receptor beta chains listed below, sequenced in a study of shared clonotypes between healthy human individuals. Data came from immunoSEQ multiplex PCR; TCRdb stores just in-frame clones and leaves some out. The table records millions of clones, roughly 96% of them present only once. The sequencing input was naive CD4+ T cells sorted from blood. As for subset: CD45RA+ positively selected. Receptor source: a young man in good health.

The rearrangement links TRBV2 to TRBJ2-3; 9 nucleotides line up with TRBD2. From germline, CDR1 is SNHLY and CDR2 FYNNEI. CDR3 length: 15 amino acids. V shed 4 bases, J shed 0 bases, and the junction held 2 bases outside the gene matches. The CDR3, as DNA: TGTGCCAGCAGTGGACTAGCGGCTAGCACAGATACGCAGTATTTT. It specifies CASSGLAASTDTQYF.

In regard to this clone: This CDR3 is also generated by other DNA sequences in the sample. The chain has TRBV5-1 and TRBJ1-1; weak D call: TRBD1 (6 bases). Trimming removed 0 bases at V and 4 bases at J, with 10 bases between. The CDR3 is made up of 14 amino acids. Germline CDR1 SGHRS, CDR2 YFSETQ. The CDR3 DNA follows: TGCGCCAGCAGCTTGGAACAGGGCGGCACTGAAGCTTTCTTT. This codes for CASSLEQGGTEAFF.

CDR3 amino acids: CASSEVVGPSYEQYF. CDR3 coding DNA: TGTGCCAGCAGTGAGGTGGTGGGGCCCTCCTACGAGCAGTACTTC. V is TRBV6-1 and J is TRBJ2-7; tentatively, D is TRBD1 (5 bases). CDR3 length: 15 residues. Trimming cost V 3 bases and J 0 bases, with 12 bases left between them. Germline V gene data show CDR1 as MNHNS and CDR2 as SASEGT.

The rearrangement links TRBV11-2 to TRBJ2-7, with 11 bases identical to TRBD2. The J segment lost 6 bases and the V segment lost 2 bases, leaving 6 bases of the junction unmatched. The CDR3 is 15 amino acids. Germline V gene data show CDR1 as SGHAT and CDR2 as FQNNGV. The CDR3 region has the DNA TGTGCCAGCAGCTTAAGGCAACTAGCGGGAGCCGAGCAGTACTTC. It translates to CASSLRQLAGAEQYF.

This chain uses TRBV2 with TRBJ1-5; D unclear. The CDR3 runs to 14 residues. Trimming took 6 bases from V and 0 from J, leaving 9 bases between them. Germline CDR1 and CDR2: SNHLY and FYNNEI. The CDR3 reads CASRAGTSNQPQHF. The CDR3 nucleotides read TGTGCCAGCAGAGCCGGAACTAGCAATCAGCCCCAGCATTTT.

This chain connects TRBV5-1 to TRBJ2-1; TRBD1 matches 7 bases. V lost 4 bases to trimming and J lost 7 bases; unmatched junction nucleotides: 11. The CDR3 totals 15 residues. Germline lookup yields CDR1 SGHRS and CDR2 YFSETQ. The CDR3 DNA follows: TGCGCCAGCAGCCCCGGGACAGCCGAAGTGAATGAGCAGTTCTTC. Translated: CASSPGTAEVNEQFF.

Comment on this clone: A read error may be the cause here, since a much bigger clone is one base away. The sample holds other DNA sequences that translate to the same CDR3. The V gene is TRBV29-1, the J gene TRBJ1-5; 7 bases are a match to TRBD1. CDR3 size: 12 residues. After removal of 4 bases from V and 4 bases from J, the junction contained 1 base not matched to a gene. Germline CDR1 and CDR2: SQVTM and ANQGSEA. The CDR3 loop is CSVGTGNQPQHF. The CDR3 nucleotides are TGCAGCGTTGGGACAGGTAATCAGCCCCAGCATTTT.

The CDR3 region is CASSYPRTGGDTQYF. CDR3 nucleotides: TGTGCCAGCAGTTACCCCCGGACAGGGGGCGATACGCAGTATTTT. The chain employs TRBV6-5 and TRBJ2-3, with TRBD1 matching over 11 bases. After removal of 2 bases from V and 6 bases from J, the junction contained 4 bases not matched to a gene. This CDR3 spans 15 amino acids. Germline CDR1 reads MNHEY; CDR2 reads SVGAGI.

The rearrangement joins TRBV6-5 to TRBJ2-2; D perhaps matches TRBD2 (5 bases). From germline, CDR1 is MNHEY and CDR2 SVGAGI. V lost 11 bases, J lost 0 bases, and 16 bases lay in between. The CDR3 totals 15 residues. The CDR3 protein is CAVREGSTNTGELFF. The CDR3 DNA is TGTGCCGTCCGAGAGGGTTCGACGAACACCGGGGAGCTGTTTTTT.

The chain combines TRBV6-1 with TRBJ1-5; 8 positions agree with TRBD1. Germline CDR1 is MNHNS and CDR2 is SASEGT. The CDR3 loop spans 14 amino acids. V gave up 8 bases and J gave up 7 bases; unmatched junction bases: 10. CDR3 nucleotide sequence: TGTGCCAGCGTGAGACAGGGGCTCTTCCAGCCCCAGCATTTT. Its translation is CASVRQGLFQPQHF.

The genes are TRBV11-2 and TRBJ2-1; 10 nucleotides agree with TRBD2. Unmatched junction bases numbered 8, after V lost 3 bases and J lost 9 bases. There are 15 residues in the CDR3. From germline, CDR1 is SGHAT and CDR2 FQNNGV. Here the CDR3 reads CASSLRAGGRSEQFF. The CDR3 DNA reads TGTGCCAGCAGCTTGAGAGCGGGGGGGCGAAGTGAGCAGTTCTTC.

V and J are TRBV10-3 and TRBJ2-1, with D perhaps given as TRBD1 or TRBD2 (5 bases each). CDR1 ENHRY and CDR2 SYGVKD come from the germline V gene. Trimming stripped 6 bases from V and 8 bases from J, with 11 bases between. The CDR3 consists of 12 residues. CDR3 in amino acids: CAISRDGYEQFF. The CDR3 DNA follows: TGTGCCATCAGCCGGGACGGCTATGAGCAGTTCTTC.